What follows are 13 T cell receptor beta chains derived from one specimen sequenced in a study of T cell clones after liver transplantation (dated by TCRdb to between 2018 and 2021). The library was obtained by the immunoSEQ multiplex PCR assay. The immuneACCESS repertoire file appears here via TCRdb, limited to in-frame rearrangements. These files lack a portion of the clones; in checked studies, under half of the deficit traces to unresolved V genes, and the cause of the others is not known. The sample yields tens of thousands of clones; roughly nine tenths were counted once. The ten largest make up less than 3.5% of the sample. The sample's time point label is to be understood as: pre-transplant. The specimen was CD4+ T cells from blood, collected before liver transplant. The receptors come from a human donor who received a liver transplant.

The chain joins TRBV18 to TRBJ2-2, with a weak D call TRBD1 (6 bases). Germline V gene data show CDR1 as KGHSH and CDR2 as LQKENI. With 3 bases removed from V and 0 bases from J, the gap between germline ends came to 8 bases. The CDR3 spans 15 residues. CDR3 region: CASSPGQSNTGELFF. The CDR3 bases are TGTGCCAGCTCACCCGGACAGTCGAACACCGGGGAGCTGTTTTTT.

In this sample, this clone turned up once. The V gene is TRBV5-6, the J gene TRBJ1-2; D is unclear. V lost 4 bases, J lost 0 bases, and 13 bases lay in between. Germline V gene data show CDR1 as SGHDT and CDR2 as YYEEEE. The CDR3 runs to 15 residues. The CDR3 region is CASSQRRRSNYGYTF. CDR3 DNA sequence: TGTGCCAGCAGCCAAAGAAGGAGGTCTAACTATGGCTACACCTTC.

The V and J genes are TRBV7-3 and TRBJ2-2, with unresolved D. Germline CDR1 SGHTA, CDR2 FQGTGA. The CDR3 length is 14 residues. Trimming shortened V by 4 bases and J by 4 bases, and 10 bases separated the two germline ends. The chain's CDR3 is CASSYQGSTGELFF. The DNA of the CDR3 is TGTGCCAGCAGCTATCAAGGTAGCACCGGGGAGCTGTTTTTT.

The gene calls are TRBV10-3 and TRBJ1-1; D may be TRBD1 (5 bases). Per germline, CDR1 ENHRY and CDR2 SYGVKD. The CDR3 consists of 14 residues. Deletions cut 8 bases from V and 3 bases from J, with 16 bases between. CDR3 protein: CAISRIRGDTEAFF. Written as DNA, the CDR3 is TGTGCCATCTCCAGAATTCGGGGGGACACTGAAGCTTTCTTT.

CDR3 in DNA: TGCGCCAGCAGCCAAGATTCGGTACGGGCGCAATACCAAGAGACCCAGTACTTC. Translation: CASSQDSVRAQYQETQYF. The gene calls are TRBV4-1 and TRBJ2-5; D is unresolved. With 0 bases removed from V and 0 bases from J, the gap between germline ends came to 17 bases. The CDR3 consists of 18 residues. Germline values: CDR1 MGHRA, CDR2 YSYEKL.

The chain uses TRBV4-1 and TRBJ2-5, with 13 bases aligning to TRBD2. With V trimmed by 1 base and J by 5 bases, 7 bases remained unmatched. The CDR3 runs 17 residues. Looked up from germline, CDR1 is MGHRA and CDR2 is YSYEKL. CDR3 residues: CASSQVGTSGILETQYF. DNA for the CDR3: TGCGCCAGCAGCCAAGTTGGGACTAGCGGGATACTTGAGACCCAGTACTTC.

The rearrangement links TRBV10-3 to TRBJ1-5; no clear D. This CDR3 contains 12 residues. V lost 3 bases to trimming and J lost 1 base, with 1 base between them. Germline assignment: CDR1 ENHRY and CDR2 SYGVKD. CDR3 nucleotide sequence: TGTGCCATCAGTGACAGCAATCAGCCCCAGCATTTT. This translates into CAISDSNQPQHF.

This chain uses TRBV15 with TRBJ1-1, with D maybe TRBD1 (5 bases). From germline, CDR1 is LNHNV and CDR2 YYDKDF (reference sequence). The germline V and J ends were trimmed by 4 bases and 1 base, with 16 bases remaining between them. CDR3 length: 16 amino acids. The DNA for the CDR3 is TGTGCCACCAGCATCTCCCCGGGACGCTCGAACACTGAAGCTTTCTTT. Encoded protein: CATSISPGRSNTEAFF.

This sequence joins TRBV20-1 and TRBJ2-7; tentatively, D is TRBD2 (6 bases). Germline V lookup: CDR1 DFQATT, CDR2 SNEGSKA (reference sequence). V gave up 5 bases and J gave up 3 bases, with 8 bases separating them. CDR3 length: 11 amino acids. CDR3: CSASTSYEQYF. The CDR3 DNA is TGCAGTGCTTCGACTAGCTACGAGCAGTACTTC.

V gene TRBV18 combines with J gene TRBJ1-1; weak D call: TRBD1 (5 bases). Germline V CDR1 and CDR2: KGHSH, LQKENI. There are 15 residues in the CDR3. V gave up 0 bases and J gave up 4 bases, with 12 bases separating them. DNA of the CDR3: TGTGCCAGCTCACCACCGTTGGGGCCGGGCACTGAAGCTTTCTTT. Translation gives CASSPPLGPGTEAFF.

This chain connects TRBV29-1 to TRBJ1-2; D might be TRBD1 (6 bases). This CDR3 contains 12 residues. Germline CDR1 and CDR2: SQVTM and ANQGSEA. With 6 bases removed from V and 6 bases from J, the gap between germline ends came to 14 bases. DNA for the CDR3: TGCAGCGTAGTAGGGGGGCTTGATGGCTACACCTTC. This encodes CSVVGGLDGYTF.

The chain combines TRBV10-3 with TRBJ2-7; 9 nucleotides align to TRBD2. The CDR3 spans 13 residues. V lost 10 bases and J lost 4; bases outside the gene matches: 8. CDR1 is ENHRY, CDR2 SYGVKD, per germline. DNA for the CDR3: TGTGCCACCAGCGGGAGGCGGCTTTACGAGCAGTACTTC. Amino acid sequence: CATSGRRLYEQYF.

This chain joins TRBV4-2 and TRBJ2-2; 9 bases align to TRBD2. The CDR3 runs 16 residues. The germline gives CDR1 LGHNA, CDR2 YNFKEQ. J lost 2 bases, V lost 1 base, and 2 bases had no gene match. CDR3 residues: CASSQVAGDNTGELFF. CDR3 coding DNA: TGTGCCAGCAGCCAAGTAGCGGGGGACAACACCGGGGAGCTGTTTTTT.